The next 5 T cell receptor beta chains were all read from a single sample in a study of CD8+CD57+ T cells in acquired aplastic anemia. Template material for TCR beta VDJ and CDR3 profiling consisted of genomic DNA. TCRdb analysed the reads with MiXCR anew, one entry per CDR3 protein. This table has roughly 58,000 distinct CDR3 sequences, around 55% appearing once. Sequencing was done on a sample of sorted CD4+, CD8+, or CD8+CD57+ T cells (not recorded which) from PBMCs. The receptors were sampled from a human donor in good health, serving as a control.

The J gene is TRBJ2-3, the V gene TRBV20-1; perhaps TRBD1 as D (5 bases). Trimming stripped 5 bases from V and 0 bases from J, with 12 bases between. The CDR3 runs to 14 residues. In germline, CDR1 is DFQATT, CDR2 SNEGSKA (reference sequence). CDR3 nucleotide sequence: TGCAGTGCTCTTCGACAGCTGAGCACAGATACGCAGTATTTT. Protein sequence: CSALRQLSTDTQYF.

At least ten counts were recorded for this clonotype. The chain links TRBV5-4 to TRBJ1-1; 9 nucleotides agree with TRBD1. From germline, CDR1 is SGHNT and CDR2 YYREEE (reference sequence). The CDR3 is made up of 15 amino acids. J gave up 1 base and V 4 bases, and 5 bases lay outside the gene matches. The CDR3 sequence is CASSAGQGQNTEAFF. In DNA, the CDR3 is TGTGCCAGCAGCGCGGGACAGGGCCAGAACACTGAAGCTTTCTTT.

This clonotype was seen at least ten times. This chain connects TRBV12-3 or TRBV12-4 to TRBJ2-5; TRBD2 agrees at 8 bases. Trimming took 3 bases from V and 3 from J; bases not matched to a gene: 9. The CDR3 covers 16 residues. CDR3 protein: CASSFGSGTLEETQYF. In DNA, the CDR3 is TGTGCCAGCAGTTTTGGTAGCGGGACGCTCGAAGAGACCCAGTACTTC.

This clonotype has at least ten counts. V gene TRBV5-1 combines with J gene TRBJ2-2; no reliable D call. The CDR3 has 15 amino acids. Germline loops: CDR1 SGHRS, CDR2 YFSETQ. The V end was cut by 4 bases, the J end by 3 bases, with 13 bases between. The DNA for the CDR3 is TGCGCCAGCAGCCCCCGCGGCGGCGACACCGGGGAGCTGTTTTTT. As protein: CASSPRGGDTGELFF. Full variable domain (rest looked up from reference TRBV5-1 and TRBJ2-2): KAGVTQTPRYLIKTRGQQVTLSCSPISGHRSVSWYQQTPGQGLQFLFEYFSETQRNKGNFPGRFSGRQFSNSRSEMNVSTLELGDSALYLCASSPRGGDTGELFFGEGSRLTVL.

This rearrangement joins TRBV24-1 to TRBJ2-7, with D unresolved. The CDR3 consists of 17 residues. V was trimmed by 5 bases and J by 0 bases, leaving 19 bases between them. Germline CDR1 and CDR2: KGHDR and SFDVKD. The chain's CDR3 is CATSASQSWASSYEQYF. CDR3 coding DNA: TGTGCCACCAGTGCTAGTCAAAGTTGGGCGAGCTCCTACGAGCAGTACTTC.